Here is one T cell receptor beta chain with its context. The antigen is unknown. TCRdb keeps only in-frame clones here, not all; method: immunoSEQ multiplex PCR. The sample includes hundreds of thousands of clones, around 88% of them seen just once. This CDR3 spans 12 amino acids. Looked up from germline, CDR1 is SGHTA and CDR2 is FQGNSA. The junction had 1 base not matched to a gene; V was cut back by 3 bases and J by 9 bases. This specimen belongs to a study of Ad26.COV2.S vaccination and SARS-CoV-2 variants. Noted treatment: roughly 18 received Ad26.COV2.S at low or high dose, single or two shots; several received placebo; per-sample allocation not given. Day 63 after the first injection of vaccine or placebo was the sampling time. This vaccine is an Ad26 vector that expresses the Wuhan-strain SARS-CoV-2 spike. General study points: Placebo recipients trailed vaccine recipients in spike-specific TCR breadth.

The sample in question was peripheral blood, obtained in a trial of Ad26.COV2.S vaccine versus placebo. The chain has TRBV7-2 and TRBJ2-1; 8 nucleotides line up with TRBD2. This sequence was found in a person aged 18 to 65 who received the Ad26.COV2.S COVID-19 vaccine or a placebo. This chain's CDR3 is CASSLTSVEQFF. The CDR3 DNA follows: TGTGCCAGCAGCTTGACTAGCGTTGAGCAGTTCTTC.